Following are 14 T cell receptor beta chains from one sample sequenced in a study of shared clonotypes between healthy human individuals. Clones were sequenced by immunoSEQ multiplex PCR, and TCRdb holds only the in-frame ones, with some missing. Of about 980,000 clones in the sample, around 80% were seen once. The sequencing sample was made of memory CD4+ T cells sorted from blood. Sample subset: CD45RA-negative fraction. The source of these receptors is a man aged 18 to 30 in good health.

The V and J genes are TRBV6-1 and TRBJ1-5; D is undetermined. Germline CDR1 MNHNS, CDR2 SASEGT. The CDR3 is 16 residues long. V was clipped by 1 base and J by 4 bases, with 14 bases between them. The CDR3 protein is CASSEVITTPNQPQHF. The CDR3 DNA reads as TGTGCCAGCAGTGAAGTTATCACGACCCCAAATCAGCCCCAGCATTTT.

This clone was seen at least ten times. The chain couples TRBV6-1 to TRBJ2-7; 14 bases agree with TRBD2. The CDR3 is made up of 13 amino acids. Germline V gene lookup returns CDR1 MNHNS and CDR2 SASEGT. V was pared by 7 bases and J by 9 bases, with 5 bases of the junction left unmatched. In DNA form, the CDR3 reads TGTGCCAGCATCGGACTAGCGGGAGGACGGCAGTACTTC. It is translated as CASIGLAGGRQYF.

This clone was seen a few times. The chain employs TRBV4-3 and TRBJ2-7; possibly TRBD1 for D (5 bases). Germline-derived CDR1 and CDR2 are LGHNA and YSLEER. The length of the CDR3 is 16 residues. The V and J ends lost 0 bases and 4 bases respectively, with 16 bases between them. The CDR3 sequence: CASSQEQAGPSYEQYF. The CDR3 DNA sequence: TGCGCCAGCAGCCAAGAGCAGGCAGGGCCTTCTTACGAGCAGTACTTC.

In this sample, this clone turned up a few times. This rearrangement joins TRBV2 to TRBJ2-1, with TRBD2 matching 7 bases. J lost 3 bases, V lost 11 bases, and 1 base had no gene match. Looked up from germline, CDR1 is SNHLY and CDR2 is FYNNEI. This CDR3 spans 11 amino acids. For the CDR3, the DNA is TGTGCCGGGGGGGTCTACAATGAGCAGTTCTTC. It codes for CAGGVYNEQFF.

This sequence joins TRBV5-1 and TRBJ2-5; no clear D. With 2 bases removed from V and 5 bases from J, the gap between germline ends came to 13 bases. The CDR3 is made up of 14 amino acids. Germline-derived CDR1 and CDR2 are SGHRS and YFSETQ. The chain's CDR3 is CASSLDRAWETQYF. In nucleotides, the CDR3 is TGCGCCAGCAGCTTAGATAGGGCGTGGGAGACCCAGTACTTC.

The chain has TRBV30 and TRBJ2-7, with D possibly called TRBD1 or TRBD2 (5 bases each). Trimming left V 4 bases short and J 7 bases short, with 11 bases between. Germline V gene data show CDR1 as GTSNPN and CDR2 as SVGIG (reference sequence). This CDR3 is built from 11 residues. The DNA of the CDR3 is TGTGCCTGGAATTACGAGGGGGAGCAGTACTTC. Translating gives CAWNYEGEQYF.

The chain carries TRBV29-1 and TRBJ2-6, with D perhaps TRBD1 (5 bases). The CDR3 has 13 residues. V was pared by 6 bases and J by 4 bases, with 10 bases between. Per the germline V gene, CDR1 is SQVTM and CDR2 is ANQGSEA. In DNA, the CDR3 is TGCAGCGTCCAGGGTGCCGGGGCCAACGTCCTGACTTTC. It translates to CSVQGAGANVLTF.

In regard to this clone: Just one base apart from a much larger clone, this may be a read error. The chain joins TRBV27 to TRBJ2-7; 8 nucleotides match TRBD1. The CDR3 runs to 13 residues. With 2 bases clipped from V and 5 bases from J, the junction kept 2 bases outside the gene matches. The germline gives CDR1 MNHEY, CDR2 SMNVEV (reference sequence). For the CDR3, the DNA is TGTGCCAGCAGTTTAGCAGGGGGCGACGAGCAGTACTTC. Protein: CASSLAGGDEQYF.

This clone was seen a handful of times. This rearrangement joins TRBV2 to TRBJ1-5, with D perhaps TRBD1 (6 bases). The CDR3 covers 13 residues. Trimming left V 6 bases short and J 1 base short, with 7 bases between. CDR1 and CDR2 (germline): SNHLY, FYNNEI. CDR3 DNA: TGTGCCAGCAGACAGGGCAGCAATCAGCCCCAGCATTTT. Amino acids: CASRQGSNQPQHF.

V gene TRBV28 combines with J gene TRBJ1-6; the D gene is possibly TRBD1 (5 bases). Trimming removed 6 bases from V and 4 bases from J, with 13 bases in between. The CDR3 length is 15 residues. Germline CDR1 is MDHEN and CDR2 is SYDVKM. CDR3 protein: CASRGGAGYNSPLHF. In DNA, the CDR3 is TGTGCCAGCAGGGGGGGTGCAGGGTATAATTCACCCCTCCACTTT.

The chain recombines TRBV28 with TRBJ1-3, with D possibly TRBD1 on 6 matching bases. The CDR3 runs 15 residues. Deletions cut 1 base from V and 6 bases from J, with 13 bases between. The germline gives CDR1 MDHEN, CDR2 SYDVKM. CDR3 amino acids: CASSLSTGLQNTIYF. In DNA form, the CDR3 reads TGTGCCAGCAGTTTATCGACAGGTTTGCAAAACACCATATATTTT. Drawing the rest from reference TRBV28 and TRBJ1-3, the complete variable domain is DVKVTQSSRYLVKRTGEKVFLECVQDMDHENMFWYRQDPGLGLRLIYFSYDVKMKEKGDIPEGYSVSREKKERFSLILESASTNQTSMYLCASSLSTGLQNTIYFGEGSWLTVV.

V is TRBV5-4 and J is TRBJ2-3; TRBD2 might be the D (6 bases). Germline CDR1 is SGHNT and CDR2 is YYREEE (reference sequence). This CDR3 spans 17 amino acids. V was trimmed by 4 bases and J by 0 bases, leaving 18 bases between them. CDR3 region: CASSPAGGGASTDTQYF. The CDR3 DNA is TGTGCCAGCAGCCCAGCGGGTGGGGGTGCTAGCACAGATACGCAGTATTTT.

The CDR3 sequence: CASSPPGGQNTGELFF. The CDR3 nucleotides are TGTGCCAGCAGCCCTCCTGGGGGGCAGAACACCGGGGAGCTGTTTTTT. The chain joins TRBV9 to TRBJ2-2, with D perhaps being TRBD1 or TRBD2 (6 bases each). Germline V gene lookup returns CDR1 SGDLS and CDR2 YYNGEE. Deletions cut 4 bases from V and 1 base from J, with 14 bases between. The CDR3 sequence is 16 residues long.

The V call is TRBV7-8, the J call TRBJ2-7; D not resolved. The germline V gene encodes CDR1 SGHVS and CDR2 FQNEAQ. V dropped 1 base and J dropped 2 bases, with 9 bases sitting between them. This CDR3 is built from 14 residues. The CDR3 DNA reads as TGTGCCAGCAGCTTAGGGCGCCAGGCCTACGAGCAGTACTTC. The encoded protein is CASSLGRQAYEQYF.